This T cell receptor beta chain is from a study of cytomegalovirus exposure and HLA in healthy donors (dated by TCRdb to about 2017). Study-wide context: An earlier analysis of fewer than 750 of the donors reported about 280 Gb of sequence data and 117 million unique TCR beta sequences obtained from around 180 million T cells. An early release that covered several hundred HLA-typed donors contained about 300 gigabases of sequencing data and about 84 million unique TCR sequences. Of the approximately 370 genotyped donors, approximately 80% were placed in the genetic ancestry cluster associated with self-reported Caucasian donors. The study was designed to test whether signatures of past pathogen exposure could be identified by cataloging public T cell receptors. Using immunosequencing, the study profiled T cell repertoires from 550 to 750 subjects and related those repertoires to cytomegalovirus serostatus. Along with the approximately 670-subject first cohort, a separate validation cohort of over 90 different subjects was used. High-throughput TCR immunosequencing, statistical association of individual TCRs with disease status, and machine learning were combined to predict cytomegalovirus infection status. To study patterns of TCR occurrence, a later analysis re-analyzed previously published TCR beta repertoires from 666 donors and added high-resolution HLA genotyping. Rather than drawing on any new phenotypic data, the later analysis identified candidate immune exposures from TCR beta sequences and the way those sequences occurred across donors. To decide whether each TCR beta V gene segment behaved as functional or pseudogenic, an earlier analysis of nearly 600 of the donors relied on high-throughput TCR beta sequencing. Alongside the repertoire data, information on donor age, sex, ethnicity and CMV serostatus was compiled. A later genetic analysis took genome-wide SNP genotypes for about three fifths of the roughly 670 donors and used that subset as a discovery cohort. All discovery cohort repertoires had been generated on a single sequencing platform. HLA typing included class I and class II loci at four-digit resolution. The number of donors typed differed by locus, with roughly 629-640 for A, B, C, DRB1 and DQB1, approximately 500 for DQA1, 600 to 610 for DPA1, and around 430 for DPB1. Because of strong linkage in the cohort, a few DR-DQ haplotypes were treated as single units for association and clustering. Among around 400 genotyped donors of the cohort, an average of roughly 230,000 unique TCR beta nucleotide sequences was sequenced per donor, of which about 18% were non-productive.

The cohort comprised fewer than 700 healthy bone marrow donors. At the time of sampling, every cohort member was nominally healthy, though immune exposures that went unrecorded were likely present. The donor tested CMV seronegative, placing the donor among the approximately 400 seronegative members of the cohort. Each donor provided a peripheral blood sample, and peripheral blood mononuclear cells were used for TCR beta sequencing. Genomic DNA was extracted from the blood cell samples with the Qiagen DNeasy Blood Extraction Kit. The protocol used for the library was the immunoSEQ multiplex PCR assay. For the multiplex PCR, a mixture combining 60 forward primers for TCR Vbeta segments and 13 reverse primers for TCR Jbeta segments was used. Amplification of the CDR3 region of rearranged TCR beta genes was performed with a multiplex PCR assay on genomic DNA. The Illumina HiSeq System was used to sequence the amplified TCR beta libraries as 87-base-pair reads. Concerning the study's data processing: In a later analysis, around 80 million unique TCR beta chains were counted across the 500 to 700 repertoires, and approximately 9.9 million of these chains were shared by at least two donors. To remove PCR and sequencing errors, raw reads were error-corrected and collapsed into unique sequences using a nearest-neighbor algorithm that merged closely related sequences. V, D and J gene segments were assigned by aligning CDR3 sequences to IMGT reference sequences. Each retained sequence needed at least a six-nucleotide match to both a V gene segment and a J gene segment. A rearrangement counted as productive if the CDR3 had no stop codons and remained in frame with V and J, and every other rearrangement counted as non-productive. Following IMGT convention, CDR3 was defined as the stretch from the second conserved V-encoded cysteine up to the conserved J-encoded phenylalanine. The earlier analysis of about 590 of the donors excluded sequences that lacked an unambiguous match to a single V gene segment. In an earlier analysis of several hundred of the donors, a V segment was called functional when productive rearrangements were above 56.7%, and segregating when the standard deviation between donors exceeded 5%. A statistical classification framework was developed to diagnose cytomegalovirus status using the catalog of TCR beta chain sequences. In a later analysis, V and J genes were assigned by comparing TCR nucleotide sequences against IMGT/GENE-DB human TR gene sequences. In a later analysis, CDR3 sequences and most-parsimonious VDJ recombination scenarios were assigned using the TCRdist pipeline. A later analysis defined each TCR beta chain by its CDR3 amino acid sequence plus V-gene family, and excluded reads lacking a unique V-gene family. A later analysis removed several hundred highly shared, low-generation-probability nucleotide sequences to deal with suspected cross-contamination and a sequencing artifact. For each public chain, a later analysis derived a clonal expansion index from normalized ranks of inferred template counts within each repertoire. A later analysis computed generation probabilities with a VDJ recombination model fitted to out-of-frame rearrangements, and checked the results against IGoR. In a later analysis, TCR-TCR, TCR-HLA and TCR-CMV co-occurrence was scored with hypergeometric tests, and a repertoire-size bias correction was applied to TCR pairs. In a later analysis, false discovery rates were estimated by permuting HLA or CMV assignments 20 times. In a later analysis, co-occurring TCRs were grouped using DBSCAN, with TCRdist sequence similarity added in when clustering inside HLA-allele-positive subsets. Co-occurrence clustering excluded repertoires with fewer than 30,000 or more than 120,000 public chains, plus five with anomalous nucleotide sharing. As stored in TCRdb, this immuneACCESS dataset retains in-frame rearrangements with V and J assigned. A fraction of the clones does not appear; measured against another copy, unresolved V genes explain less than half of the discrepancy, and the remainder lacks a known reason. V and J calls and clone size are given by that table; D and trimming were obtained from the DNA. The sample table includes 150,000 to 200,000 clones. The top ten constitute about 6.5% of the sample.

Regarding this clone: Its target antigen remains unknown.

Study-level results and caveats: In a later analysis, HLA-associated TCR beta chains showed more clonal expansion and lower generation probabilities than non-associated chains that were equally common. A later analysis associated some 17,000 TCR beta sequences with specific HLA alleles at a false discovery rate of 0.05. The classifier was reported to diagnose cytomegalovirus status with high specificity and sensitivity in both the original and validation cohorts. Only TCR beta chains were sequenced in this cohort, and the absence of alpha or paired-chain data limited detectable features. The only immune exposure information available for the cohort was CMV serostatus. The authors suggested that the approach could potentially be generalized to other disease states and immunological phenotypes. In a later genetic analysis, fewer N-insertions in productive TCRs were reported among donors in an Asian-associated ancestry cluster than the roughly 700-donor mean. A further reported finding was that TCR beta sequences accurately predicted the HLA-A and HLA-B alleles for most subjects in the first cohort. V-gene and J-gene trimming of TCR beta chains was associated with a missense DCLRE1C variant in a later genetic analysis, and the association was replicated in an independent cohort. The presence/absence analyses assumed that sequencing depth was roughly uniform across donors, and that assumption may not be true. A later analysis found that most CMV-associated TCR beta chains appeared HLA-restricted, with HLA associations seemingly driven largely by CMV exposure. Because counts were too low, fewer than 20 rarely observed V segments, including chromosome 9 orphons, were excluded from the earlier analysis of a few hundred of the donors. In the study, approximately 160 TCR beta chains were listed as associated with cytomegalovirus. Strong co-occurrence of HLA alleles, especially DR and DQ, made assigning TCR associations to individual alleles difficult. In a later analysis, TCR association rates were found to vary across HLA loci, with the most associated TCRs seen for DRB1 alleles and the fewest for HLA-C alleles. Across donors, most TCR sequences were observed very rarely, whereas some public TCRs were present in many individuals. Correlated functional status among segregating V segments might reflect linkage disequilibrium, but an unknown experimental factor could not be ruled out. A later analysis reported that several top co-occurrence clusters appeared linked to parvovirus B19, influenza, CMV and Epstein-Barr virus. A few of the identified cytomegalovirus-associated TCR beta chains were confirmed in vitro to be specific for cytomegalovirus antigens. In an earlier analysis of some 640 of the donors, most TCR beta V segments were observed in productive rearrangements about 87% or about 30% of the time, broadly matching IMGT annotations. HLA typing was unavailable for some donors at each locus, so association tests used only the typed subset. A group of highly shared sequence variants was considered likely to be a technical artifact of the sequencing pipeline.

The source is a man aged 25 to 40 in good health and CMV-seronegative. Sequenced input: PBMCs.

The DNA sequence follows: TGTGCCAGCAGCGCGCGGACTAGTCAAGAGACCCAGTACTTC. It translates as CASSARTSQETQYF. The rearrangement combines TRBV9 with TRBJ2-5, with 7 middle bases fitting TRBD2. Its CDR3 holds 14 amino acids, cysteine through phenylalanine. Only the CDR3 DNA is retained, 42 bases long and in frame from the first base. CDR1 SGDLS and CDR2 YYNGEE were looked up in the germline V gene. The junction shows trimming of 3 bases on V and 2 bases on J, and the gene matches do not reach 4 bases of it.